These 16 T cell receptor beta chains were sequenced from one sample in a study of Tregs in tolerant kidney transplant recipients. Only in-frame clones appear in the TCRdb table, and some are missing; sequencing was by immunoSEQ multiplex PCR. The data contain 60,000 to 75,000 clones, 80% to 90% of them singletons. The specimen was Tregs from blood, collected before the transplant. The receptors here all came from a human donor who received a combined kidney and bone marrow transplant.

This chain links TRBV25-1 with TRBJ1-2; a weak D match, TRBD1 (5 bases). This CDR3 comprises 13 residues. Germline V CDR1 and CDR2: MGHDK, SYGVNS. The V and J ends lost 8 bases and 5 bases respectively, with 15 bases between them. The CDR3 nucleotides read TGTGCCAGCCGCCCGGGACCGGGGTATGGCTACACCTTC. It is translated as CASRPGPGYGYTF.

The DNA for the CDR3 is TGTGCCAGCAGTGACGGAAAGGGACTTACCTACAATGAGCAGTTCTTC. Translation gives CASSDGKGLTYNEQFF. The chain uses TRBV2 and TRBJ2-1; TRBD2 might be the D (6 bases). The germline V gene has CDR1 SNHLY and CDR2 FYNNEI. Trimming removed 3 bases at V and 2 bases at J, with 14 bases between. CDR3 size: 16 residues.

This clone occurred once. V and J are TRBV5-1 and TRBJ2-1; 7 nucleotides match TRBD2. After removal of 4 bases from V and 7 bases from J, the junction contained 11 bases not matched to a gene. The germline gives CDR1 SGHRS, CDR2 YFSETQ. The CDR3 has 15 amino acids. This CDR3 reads CASSTLGGSGNEQFF. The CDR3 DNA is TGCGCCAGCAGCACTCTGGGCGGGAGTGGGAATGAGCAGTTCTTC. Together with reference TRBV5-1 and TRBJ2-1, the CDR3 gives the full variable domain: KAGVTQTPRYLIKTRGQQVTLSCSPISGHRSVSWYQQTPGQGLQFLFEYFSETQRNKGNFPGRFSGRQFSNSRSEMNVSTLELGDSALYLCASSTLGGSGNEQFFGPGTRLTVL.

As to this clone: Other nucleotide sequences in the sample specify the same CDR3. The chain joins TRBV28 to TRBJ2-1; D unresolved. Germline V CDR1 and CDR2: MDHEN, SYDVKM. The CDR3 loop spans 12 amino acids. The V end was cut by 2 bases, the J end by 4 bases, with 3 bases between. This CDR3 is CASSLRYNEQFF. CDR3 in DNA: TGTGCCAGCAGTTTAAGGTACAATGAGCAGTTCTTC. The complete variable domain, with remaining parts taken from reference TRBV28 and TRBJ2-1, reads DVKVTQSSRYLVKRTGEKVFLECVQDMDHENMFWYRQDPGLGLRLIYFSYDVKMKEKGDIPEGYSVSREKKERFSLILESASTNQTSMYLCASSLRYNEQFFGPGTRLTVL.

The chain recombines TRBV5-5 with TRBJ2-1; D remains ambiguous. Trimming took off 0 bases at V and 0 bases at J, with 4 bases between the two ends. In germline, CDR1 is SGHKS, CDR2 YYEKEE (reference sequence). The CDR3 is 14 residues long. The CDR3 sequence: CASSLDSSYNEQFF. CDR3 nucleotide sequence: TGTGCCAGCAGCTTGGACAGCTCCTACAATGAGCAGTTCTTC. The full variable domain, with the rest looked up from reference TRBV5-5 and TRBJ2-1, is DAGVTQSPTHLIKTRGQQVTLRCSPISGHKSVSWYQQVLGQGPQFIFQYYEKEERGRGNFPDRFSARQFPNYSSELNVNALLLGDSALYLCASSLDSSYNEQFFGPGTRLTVL.

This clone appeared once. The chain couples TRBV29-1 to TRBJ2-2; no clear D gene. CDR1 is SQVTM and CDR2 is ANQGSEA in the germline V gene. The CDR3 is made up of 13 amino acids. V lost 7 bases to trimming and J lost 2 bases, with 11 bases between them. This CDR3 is CSAGRRNTGELFF. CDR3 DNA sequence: TGCAGCGCCGGCAGGCGAAACACCGGGGAGCTGTTTTTT.

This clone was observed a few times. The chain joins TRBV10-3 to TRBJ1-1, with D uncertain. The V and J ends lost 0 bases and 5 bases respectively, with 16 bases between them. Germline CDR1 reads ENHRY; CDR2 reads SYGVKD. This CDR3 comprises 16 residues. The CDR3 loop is CAISESTGSEDTEAFF. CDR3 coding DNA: TGTGCCATCAGTGAGTCGACTGGATCGGAGGATACTGAAGCTTTCTTT.

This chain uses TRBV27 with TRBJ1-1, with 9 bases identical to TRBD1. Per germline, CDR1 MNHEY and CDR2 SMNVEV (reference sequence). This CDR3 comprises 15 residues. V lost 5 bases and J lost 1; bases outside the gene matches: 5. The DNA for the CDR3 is TGTGCCAGCAGTCCTCTGGGACAGGGGAACACTGAAGCTTTCTTT. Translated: CASSPLGQGNTEAFF.

CDR3 region: CASSEVVGGGYEQYF. In DNA, the CDR3 is TGTGCCAGCAGTGAAGTCGTGGGGGGCGGCTACGAGCAGTACTTC. The chain employs TRBV2 and TRBJ2-7; D could derive from TRBD1 or TRBD2 (6 bases each). Trimming stripped 1 base from V and 3 bases from J, with 13 bases between. In germline, CDR1 is SNHLY, CDR2 FYNNEI. This CDR3 contains 15 residues. Using reference TRBV2 and TRBJ2-7 for the parts outside the CDR3, the full variable domain is EPEVTQTPSHQVTQMGQEVILRCVPISNHLYFYWYRQILGQKVEFLVSFYNNEISEKSEIFDDQFSVERPDGSNFTLKIRSTKLEDSAMYFCASSEVVGGGYEQYFGPGTRLTVT.

DNA of the CDR3: TGCAGCGTTGAACCCCCCGGACTTCCCGAGACCCAGTACTTC. Protein product: CSVEPPGLPETQYF. The V gene is TRBV29-1, the J gene TRBJ2-5, with D possibly matching TRBD2 (5 bases). The CDR3 loop spans 14 amino acids. Per the germline V gene, CDR1 is SQVTM and CDR2 is ANQGSEA. With 2 bases removed from V and 5 bases from J, the gap between germline ends came to 15 bases. Complete variable domain (other parts from reference TRBV29-1 and TRBJ2-5): SAVISQKPSRDICQRGTSLTIQCQVDSQVTMMFWYRQQPGQSLTLIATANQGSEATYESGFVIDKFPISRPNLTFSTLTVSNMSPEDSSIYLCSVEPPGLPETQYFGPGTRLLVL.

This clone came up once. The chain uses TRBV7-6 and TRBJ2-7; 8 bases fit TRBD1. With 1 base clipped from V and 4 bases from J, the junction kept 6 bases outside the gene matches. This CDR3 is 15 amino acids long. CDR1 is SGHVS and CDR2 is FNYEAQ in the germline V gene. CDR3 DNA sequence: TGTGCCAGCAGCTTAGAGCCAGGGGGCGGTTACGAGCAGTACTTC. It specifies CASSLEPGGGYEQYF.

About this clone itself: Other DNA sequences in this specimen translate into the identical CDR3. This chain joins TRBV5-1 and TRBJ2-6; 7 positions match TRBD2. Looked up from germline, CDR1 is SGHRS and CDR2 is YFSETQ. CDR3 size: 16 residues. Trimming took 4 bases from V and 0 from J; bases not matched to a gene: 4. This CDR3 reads CASSPGGLSGANVLTF. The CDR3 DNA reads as TGCGCCAGCAGCCCGGGGGGTCTCTCTGGGGCCAACGTCCTGACTTTC.

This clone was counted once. CDR3 sequence: CASSLRVYSYEQYF. DNA of the CDR3: TGTGCCAGCAGCCTCAGGGTTTACTCCTACGAGCAGTACTTC. The chain uses TRBV7-2 and TRBJ2-7; the D gene is possibly TRBD1 (5 bases). The CDR3 spans 14 residues. Germline CDR1 is SGHTA and CDR2 is FQGNSA. V lost 5 bases to trimming and J lost 0 bases, with 11 bases between them.

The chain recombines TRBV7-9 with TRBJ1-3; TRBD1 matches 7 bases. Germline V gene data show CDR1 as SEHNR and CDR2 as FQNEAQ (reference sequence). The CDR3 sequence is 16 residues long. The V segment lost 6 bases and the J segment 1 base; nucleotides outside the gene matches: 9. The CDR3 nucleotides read TGTGCCAGCAGGCCCCTAGGACAGGCATCTGGAAACACCATATATTTT. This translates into CASRPLGQASGNTIYF.

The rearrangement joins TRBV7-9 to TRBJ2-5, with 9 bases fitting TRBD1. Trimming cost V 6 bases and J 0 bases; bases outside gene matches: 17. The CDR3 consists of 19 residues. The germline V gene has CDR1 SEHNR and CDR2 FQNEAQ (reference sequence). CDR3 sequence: CASSFGSTRDREYQETQYF. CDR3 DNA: TGTGCCAGCAGTTTTGGATCCACTCGGGACAGGGAGTACCAAGAGACCCAGTACTTC. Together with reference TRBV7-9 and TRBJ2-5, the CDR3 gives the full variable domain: DTGVSQNPRHKITKRGQNVTFRCDPISEHNRLYWYRQTLGQGPEFLTYFQNEAQLEKSRLLSDRFSAERPKGSFSTLEIQRTEQGDSAMYLCASSFGSTRDREYQETQYFGPGTRLLVL.

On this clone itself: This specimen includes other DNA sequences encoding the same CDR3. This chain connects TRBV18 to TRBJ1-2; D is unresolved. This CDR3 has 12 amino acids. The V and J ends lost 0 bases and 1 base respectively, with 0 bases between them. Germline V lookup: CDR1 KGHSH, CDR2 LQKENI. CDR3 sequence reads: CASSPPNYGYTF. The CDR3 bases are TGTGCCAGCTCACCACCTAACTATGGCTACACCTTC.